The 2 T cell receptor beta chains below come from one sample, sequenced in a study of monozygotic twins with inflammatory bowel disease. TCRdb re-called the 5' RACE reads and gives one entry per CDR3 protein, without DNA. The sample includes around 450,000 distinct CDR3 sequences. Sequencing input: blood. The receptors derive from a human donor with ulcerative colitis or Crohn's disease, or a healthy co-twin of an affected twin (not recorded which).

V and J are TRBV7-6 and TRBJ2-1. The CDR3 runs to 13 residues. Germline V lookup: CDR1 SGHVS, CDR2 FNYEAQ. The CDR3 here is CASSLGENNEQFF.

The chain uses TRBV3-1 and TRBJ1-3; absent DNA, TCRdb's TRBD1 call cannot be checked. The CDR3 covers 15 residues. The germline CDR1 and CDR2 sequences are LGHDT and YNNKEL (reference sequence). CDR3 amino acids: CASSSRRTGGNTIYF.